This T cell receptor beta chain was obtained from a study of blood T cell repertoires in COVID-19. Study background: Spain, Italy and the United States supplied samples that represented acute and convalescent COVID-19. T cells, B-cell-depleted T cells, or PBMCs supplied cDNA or gDNA.

Authors' analysis steps: Amplifying reference gene primers gave estimates of nucleated cell counts. Data came from immunoSEQ multiplex PCR; TCRdb stores just in-frame clones and leaves some out. The V and J calls and the clone size are those of that table, but D and trimming were determined from the DNA. Of 150,000 to 200,000 clones in the sample, over 80% are singletons; the top ten hold 4.8%. Enrolment of Seattle patients took place during active infection, and they were followed longitudinally. CDR1 and CDR2 (germline): SGHTS, YDEGEE. Germline trimming cut 0 bases from V and 0 bases from J; bases unmatched to any gene: 0. The CDR3 length is 15 residues.

The specimen sequenced was peripheral blood. The chain has TRBV5-8 and TRBJ1-3; 7 bases align to TRBD1. The receptor's source is a young man with COVID-19, enrolled during active disease. This CDR3 is CASSLEGASGNTIYF. CDR3 nucleotide sequence: TGTGCCAGCAGCTTGGAGGGGGCCTCTGGAAACACCATATATTTT.